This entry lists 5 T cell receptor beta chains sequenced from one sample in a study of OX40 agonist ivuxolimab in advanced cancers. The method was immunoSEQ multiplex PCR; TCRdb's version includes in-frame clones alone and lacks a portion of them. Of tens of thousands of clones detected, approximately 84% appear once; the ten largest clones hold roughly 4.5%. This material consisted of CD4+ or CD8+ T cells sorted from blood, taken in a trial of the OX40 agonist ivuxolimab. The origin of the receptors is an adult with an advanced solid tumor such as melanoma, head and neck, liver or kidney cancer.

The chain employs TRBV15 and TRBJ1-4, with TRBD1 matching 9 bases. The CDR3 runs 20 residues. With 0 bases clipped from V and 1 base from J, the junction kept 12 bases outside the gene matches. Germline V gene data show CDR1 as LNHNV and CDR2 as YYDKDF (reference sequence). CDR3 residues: CATSRDRHLTGGVTNEKLFF. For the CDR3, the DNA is TGTGCCACCAGCAGAGATCGCCACCTGACAGGGGGAGTAACTAATGAAAAACTGTTTTTT.

CDR3 loop: CASSSGGTAGAFF. The CDR3 coding sequence is TGTGCCAGCAGCTCCGGTGGGACTGCGGGAGCTTTCTTT. The chain recombines TRBV7-9 with TRBJ1-1; D may be TRBD1 (5 bases). Looked up from germline, CDR1 is SEHNR and CDR2 is FQNEAQ (reference sequence). Trimming shortened V by 4 bases and J by 10 bases, and 16 bases separated the two germline ends. The CDR3 sequence is 13 residues long.

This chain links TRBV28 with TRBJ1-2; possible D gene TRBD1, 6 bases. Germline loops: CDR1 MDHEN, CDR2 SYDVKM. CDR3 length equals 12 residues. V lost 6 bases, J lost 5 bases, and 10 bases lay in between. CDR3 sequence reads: CASSSGQYGYTF. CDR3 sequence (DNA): TGTGCCAGCAGCTCAGGACAGTATGGCTACACCTTC.

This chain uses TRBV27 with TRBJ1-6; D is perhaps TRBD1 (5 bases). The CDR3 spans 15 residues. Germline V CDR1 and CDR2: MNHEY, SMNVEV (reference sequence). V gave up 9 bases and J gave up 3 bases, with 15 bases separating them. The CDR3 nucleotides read TGTGCCAGTGGCGGTCCCGGGGGCTATAATTCACCCCTCCACTTT. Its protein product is CASGGPGGYNSPLHF.

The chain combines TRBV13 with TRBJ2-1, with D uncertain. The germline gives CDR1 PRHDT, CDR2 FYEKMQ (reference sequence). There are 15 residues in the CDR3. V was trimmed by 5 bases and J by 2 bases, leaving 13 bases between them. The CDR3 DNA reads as TGTGCCAGCAGCGCAGTTGGCTACACCTACAATGAGCAGTTCTTC. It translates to CASSAVGYTYNEQFF.